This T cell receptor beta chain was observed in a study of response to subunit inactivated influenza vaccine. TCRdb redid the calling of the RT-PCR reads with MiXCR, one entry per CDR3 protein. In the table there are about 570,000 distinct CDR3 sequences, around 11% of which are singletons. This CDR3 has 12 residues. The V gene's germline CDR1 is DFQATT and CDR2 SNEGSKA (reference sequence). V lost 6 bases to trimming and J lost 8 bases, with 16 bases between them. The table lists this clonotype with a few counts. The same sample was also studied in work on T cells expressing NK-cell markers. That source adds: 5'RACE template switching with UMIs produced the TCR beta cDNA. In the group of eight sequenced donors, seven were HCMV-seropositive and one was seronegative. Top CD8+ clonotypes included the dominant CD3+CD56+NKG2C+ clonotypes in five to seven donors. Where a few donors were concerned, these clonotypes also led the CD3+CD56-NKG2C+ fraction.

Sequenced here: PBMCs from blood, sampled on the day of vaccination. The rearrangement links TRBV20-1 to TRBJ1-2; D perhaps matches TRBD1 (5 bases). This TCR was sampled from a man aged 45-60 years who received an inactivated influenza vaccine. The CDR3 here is CSARDVGVGYTF. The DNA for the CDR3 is TGCAGTGCACGGGACGTCGGAGTAGGCTACACCTTC.